These 14 T cell receptor beta chains originate from one sample sequenced in a study of beta chain features in type 1 diabetes. The entirety of the isolated RNA underwent reverse transcription, so expressed TCRB transcripts were sequenced. Sequenced by immunoSEQ multiplex PCR; TCRdb stores in-frame clones only, minus some. The sample records some 410,000 clones, 10% to 12% being singletons. The sample was naive CD4+ T cells from blood. These receptors were taken from a woman under 30 in good health.

This clone was observed a few times. The J gene is TRBJ2-1, the V gene TRBV9; 8 nucleotides line up with TRBD1. The CDR3 has 15 residues. V shed 3 bases, J shed 7 bases, and the junction held 9 bases outside the gene matches. The germline V gene encodes CDR1 SGDLS and CDR2 YYNGEE. The CDR3 bases are TGTGCCAGCAGCGCCCGACAGGGGAGCAGGAATGAGCAGTTCTTC. It encodes CASSARQGSRNEQFF.

The chain joins TRBV11-3 to TRBJ2-3; 12 bases line up with TRBD2. The length of the CDR3 is 16 residues. Trimming cost V 5 bases and J 0 bases; bases outside gene matches: 3. Germline lookup yields CDR1 SGHNT and CDR2 YENEEA. As DNA, the CDR3 is TGTGCCAGCAGCCCAGGACTAGCGGGGAGCACAGATACGCAGTATTTT. As protein: CASSPGLAGSTDTQYF.

The chain joins TRBV29-1 to TRBJ2-2; 8 bases fit TRBD1. Germline CDR1 and CDR2: SQVTM and ANQGSEA. V gave up 3 bases and J gave up 8 bases; unmatched junction bases: 8. The CDR3 consists of 14 residues. The CDR3 DNA is TGCAGCGTTGAGAGAGACAGGGGAAAGGGGGAGCTGTTTTTT. Protein product: CSVERDRGKGELFF.

The chain carries TRBV6-6 and TRBJ2-5; 9 bases are shared with TRBD2. J lost 4 bases, V lost 4 bases, and 7 bases had no gene match. The CDR3 length is 15 residues. Germline-derived CDR1 and CDR2 are MNHNY and SVGAGI (reference sequence). In DNA, the CDR3 is TGTGCCAGCAGTTCACGCGGGGGGGCCACAGAGACCCAGTACTTC. Translation gives CASSSRGGATETQYF.

The table lists this clone with a count of one. The V call is TRBV7-2, the J call TRBJ2-3, with a possible D match to TRBD2 (7 bases). This CDR3 is built from 16 residues. Germline-derived CDR1 and CDR2 are SGHTA and FQGNSA. V was shortened by 5 bases and J by 6 bases, with 21 bases between the two germline ends. The CDR3 DNA sequence: TGTGCCAGCAGCCAACGGGGGGCAGCGGCGGCGGATACGCAGTATTTT. This encodes CASSQRGAAAADTQYF.

This clone was detected only a few times. The chain carries TRBV5-1 and TRBJ2-3; TRBD2 is a possible D gene (6 bases). The CDR3 loop spans 11 amino acids. Germline V gene sequence: CDR1 SGHRS, CDR2 YFSETQ. V dropped 3 bases and J dropped 10 bases, with 9 bases sitting between them. For the CDR3, the DNA is TGCGCCAGCAGCTCCGGGGAGGCGCAGTATTTT. It translates to CASSSGEAQYF.

The CDR3 bases are TGTGCCAGCAGTTTTGTAGATACGCAGTATTTT. As protein: CASSFVDTQYF. The rearrangement joins TRBV6-6 to TRBJ2-3; no clear D gene. Trimming shortened V by 4 bases and J by 5 bases, and 4 bases separated the two germline ends. This CDR3 is built from 11 residues. Germline V gene data show CDR1 as MNHNY and CDR2 as SVGAGI (reference sequence).

This rearrangement joins TRBV29-1 to TRBJ1-2; D ambiguous. The ends were cut back, 4 bases at V and 9 bases at J, with 9 bases in the middle. The germline V gene encodes CDR1 SQVTM and CDR2 ANQGSEA. The CDR3 consists of 10 residues. The DNA of the CDR3 is TGCAGCGTTGTGCGGGATAGCTACACCTTC. Amino acid sequence: CSVVRDSYTF.

As for this clone: Distinct nucleotide sequences in the sample also encode this CDR3. The chain couples TRBV7-3 to TRBJ2-5, with a possible D match to TRBD2 (6 bases). This CDR3 region has 14 residues. Per germline, CDR1 SGHTA and CDR2 FQGTGA. V shed 2 bases and J shed 5 bases, with 12 bases lying between them. CDR3 amino acids: CASSLAGRGETQYF. The CDR3 coding sequence is TGTGCCAGCAGCTTAGCGGGGCGAGGGGAGACCCAGTACTTC.

The chain combines TRBV9 with TRBJ2-2; D is ambiguous. Trimming pared 4 bases from V and 4 bases from J, leaving 5 bases between. CDR1 and CDR2 from the germline V gene are SGDLS and YYNGEE. The CDR3 runs 12 residues. As DNA, the CDR3 is TGTGCCAGCAGCCCCCTCACCGGGGAGCTGTTTTTT. It is translated as CASSPLTGELFF. Looking up the rest from reference TRBV9 and TRBJ2-2 gives the full variable domain: DSGVTQTPKHLITATGQRVTLRCSPRSGDLSVYWYQQSLDQGLQFLIQYYNGEERAKGNILERFSAQQFPDLHSELNLSSLELGDSALYFCASSPLTGELFFGEGSRLTVL.

This clone has just a few counts. The chain couples TRBV9 to TRBJ2-1, with 12 bases fitting TRBD2. CDR1 SGDLS and CDR2 YYNGEE come from the germline V gene. The CDR3 has 16 amino acids. Trimming cost V 4 bases and J 2 bases; bases outside gene matches: 4. The CDR3 region is CASSSRTSGAYNEQFF. The CDR3 DNA is TGTGCCAGCAGCTCTAGGACTAGCGGGGCCTACAATGAGCAGTTCTTC.

This chain joins TRBV7-9 and TRBJ2-3, with D perhaps matching TRBD2 (6 bases). The CDR3 covers 15 residues. Germline V gives CDR1 SEHNR, CDR2 FQNEAQ (reference sequence). V was trimmed by 5 bases and J by 5 bases, leaving 17 bases between them. The CDR3 DNA follows: TGTGCCAGCAGCCTAGGAGGGCGGGCCGGAGATACGCAGTATTTT. Translating gives CASSLGGRAGDTQYF. Together with reference TRBV7-9 and TRBJ2-3, the CDR3 gives the full variable domain: DTGVSQNPRHKITKRGQNVTFRCDPISEHNRLYWYRQTLGQGPEFLTYFQNEAQLEKSRLLSDRFSAERPKGSFSTLEIQRTEQGDSAMYLCASSLGGRAGDTQYFGPGTRLTVL.

This clone was seen a few times. The gene calls are TRBV4-1 and TRBJ1-2; 8 positions agree with TRBD1. Germline V gives CDR1 MGHRA, CDR2 YSYEKL. This CDR3 comprises 14 residues. The V gene end was trimmed by 4 bases and the J gene end by 5 bases; junction bases not matched to a gene: 6. The CDR3 spells CASSRPGQGYGYTF. CDR3 in DNA: TGCGCCAGCAGCCGCCCAGGACAGGGTTATGGCTACACCTTC.

For this clone: The limits of the CDR3 on the DNA are not certain, so only TCRdb's listed CDR3 is given. The V and J genes are TRBV2 and TRBJ2-5; the D call in the table, TRBD2, was not verified against the DNA. The CDR3 length equals 13 residues, ends included. Germline CDR1 and CDR2: SNHLY and FYNNEI. CDR3 sequence reads: CASSGDILETQYF.